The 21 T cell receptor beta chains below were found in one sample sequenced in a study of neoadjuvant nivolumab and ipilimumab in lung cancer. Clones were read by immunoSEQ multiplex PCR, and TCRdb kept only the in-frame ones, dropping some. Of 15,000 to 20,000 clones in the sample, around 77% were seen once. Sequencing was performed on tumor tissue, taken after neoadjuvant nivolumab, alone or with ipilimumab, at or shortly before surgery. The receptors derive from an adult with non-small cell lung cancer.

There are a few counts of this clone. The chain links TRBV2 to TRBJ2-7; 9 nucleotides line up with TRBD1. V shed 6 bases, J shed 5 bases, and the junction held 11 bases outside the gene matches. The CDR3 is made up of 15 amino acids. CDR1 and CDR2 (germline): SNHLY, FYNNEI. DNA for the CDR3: TGTGCCAGCAGGCCTACCGGGACAGGGTACCACGAGCAGTACTTC. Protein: CASRPTGTGYHEQYF. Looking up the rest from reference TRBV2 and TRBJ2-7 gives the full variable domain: EPEVTQTPSHQVTQMGQEVILRCVPISNHLYFYWYRQILGQKVEFLVSFYNNEISEKSEIFDDQFSVERPDGSNFTLKIRSTKLEDSAMYFCASRPTGTGYHEQYFGPGTRLTVT.

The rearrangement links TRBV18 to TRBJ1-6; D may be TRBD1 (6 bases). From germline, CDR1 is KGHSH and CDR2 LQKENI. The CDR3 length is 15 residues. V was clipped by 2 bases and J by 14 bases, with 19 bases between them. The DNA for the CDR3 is TGTGCCAGCTCACCATCCGGGACATTGGCTGAGACCCTCCACTTT. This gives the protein CASSPSGTLAETLHF.

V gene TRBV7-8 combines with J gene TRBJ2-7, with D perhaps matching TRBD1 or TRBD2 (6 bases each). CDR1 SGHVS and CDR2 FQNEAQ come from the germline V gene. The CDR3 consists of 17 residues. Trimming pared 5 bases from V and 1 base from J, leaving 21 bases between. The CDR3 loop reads CASSIVQGGRWSYEQYF. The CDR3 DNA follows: TGTGCCAGCAGCATTGTACAGGGAGGTAGATGGTCCTACGAGCAGTACTTC.

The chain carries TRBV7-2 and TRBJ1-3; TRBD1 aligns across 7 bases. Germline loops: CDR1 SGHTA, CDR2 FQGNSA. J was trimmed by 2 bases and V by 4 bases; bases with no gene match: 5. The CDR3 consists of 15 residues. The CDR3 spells CASSSPGGTGNTIYF. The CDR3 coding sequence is TGTGCCAGCAGCTCACCAGGGGGTACTGGAAACACCATATATTTT.

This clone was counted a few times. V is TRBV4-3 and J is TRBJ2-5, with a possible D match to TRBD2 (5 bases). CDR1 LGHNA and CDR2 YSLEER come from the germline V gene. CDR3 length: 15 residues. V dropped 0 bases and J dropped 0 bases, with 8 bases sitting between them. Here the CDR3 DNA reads TGCGCCAGCAGCCAAGACCGAGGGTACCAAGAGACCCAGTACTTC. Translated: CASSQDRGYQETQYF.

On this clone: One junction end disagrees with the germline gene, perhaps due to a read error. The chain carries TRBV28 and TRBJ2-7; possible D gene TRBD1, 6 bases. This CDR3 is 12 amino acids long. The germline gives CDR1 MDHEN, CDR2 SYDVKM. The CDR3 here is CAIGNLQGRDRF. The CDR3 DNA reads TGTGCCATCGGTAACCTGCAGGGGCGTGATCGATTC.

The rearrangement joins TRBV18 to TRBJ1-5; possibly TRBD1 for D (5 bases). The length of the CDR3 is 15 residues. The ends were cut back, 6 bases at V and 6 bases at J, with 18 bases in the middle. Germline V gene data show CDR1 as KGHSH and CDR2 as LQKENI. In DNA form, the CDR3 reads TGTGCCAGCTCGGAAGGGGAGGGGTTGATTCAGCCCCAGCATTTT. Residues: CASSEGEGLIQPQHF.

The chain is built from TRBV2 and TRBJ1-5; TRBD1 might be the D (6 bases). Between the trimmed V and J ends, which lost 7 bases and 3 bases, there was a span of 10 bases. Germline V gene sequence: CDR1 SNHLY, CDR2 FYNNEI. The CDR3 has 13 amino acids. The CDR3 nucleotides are TGTGCCAGCACGAGGGGGATCAATCAGCCCCAGCATTTT. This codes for CASTRGINQPQHF.

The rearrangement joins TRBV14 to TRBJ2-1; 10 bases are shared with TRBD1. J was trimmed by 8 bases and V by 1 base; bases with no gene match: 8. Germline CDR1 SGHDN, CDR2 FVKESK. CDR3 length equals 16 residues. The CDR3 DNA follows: TGTGCCAGCAGCCAAGGCGCCGGGACAGGGGATGATGAGCAGTTCTTC. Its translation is CASSQGAGTGDDEQFF.

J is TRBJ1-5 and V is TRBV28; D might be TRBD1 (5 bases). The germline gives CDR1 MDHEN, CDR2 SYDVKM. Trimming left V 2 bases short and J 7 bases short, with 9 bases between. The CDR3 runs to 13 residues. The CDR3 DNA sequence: TGTGCCAGCAGTTTACGGGGGTGGCAGCCCCAGCATTTT. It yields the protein CASSLRGWQPQHF. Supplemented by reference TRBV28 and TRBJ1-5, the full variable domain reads DVKVTQSSRYLVKRTGEKVFLECVQDMDHENMFWYRQDPGLGLRLIYFSYDVKMKEKGDIPEGYSVSREKKERFSLILESASTNQTSMYLCASSLRGWQPQHFGDGTRLSIL.

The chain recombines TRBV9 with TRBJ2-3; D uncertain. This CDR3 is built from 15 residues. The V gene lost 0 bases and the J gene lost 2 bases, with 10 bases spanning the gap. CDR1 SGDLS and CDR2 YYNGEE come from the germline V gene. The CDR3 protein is CASSVAGKNTDTQYF. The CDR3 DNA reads TGTGCCAGCAGCGTAGCTGGCAAAAACACAGATACGCAGTATTTT.

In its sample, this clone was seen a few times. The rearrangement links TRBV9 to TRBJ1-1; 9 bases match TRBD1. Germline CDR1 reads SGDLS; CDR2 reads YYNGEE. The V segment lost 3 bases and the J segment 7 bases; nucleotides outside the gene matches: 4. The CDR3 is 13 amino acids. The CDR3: CASSESGQGEAFF. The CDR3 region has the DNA TGTGCCAGCAGCGAATCGGGACAGGGTGAAGCTTTCTTT.

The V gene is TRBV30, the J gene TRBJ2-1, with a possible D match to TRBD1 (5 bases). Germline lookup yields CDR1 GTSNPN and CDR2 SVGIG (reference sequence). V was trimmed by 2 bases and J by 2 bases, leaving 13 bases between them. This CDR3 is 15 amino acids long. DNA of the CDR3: TGTGCCTGGAGTTCAGATAGGGGAACCTACAATGAGCAGTTCTTC. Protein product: CAWSSDRGTYNEQFF. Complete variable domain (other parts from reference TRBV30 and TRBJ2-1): SQTIHQWPATLVQPVGSPLSLECTVEGTSNPNLYWYRQAAGRGLQLLFYSVGIGQISSEVPQNLSASRPQDRQFILSSKKLLLSDSGFYLCAWSSDRGTYNEQFFGPGTRLTVL.

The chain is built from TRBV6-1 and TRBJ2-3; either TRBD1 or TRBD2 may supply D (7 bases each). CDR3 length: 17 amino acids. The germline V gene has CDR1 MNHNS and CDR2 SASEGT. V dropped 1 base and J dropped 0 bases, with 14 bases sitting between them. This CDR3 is CASSEGRGGLSTDTQYF. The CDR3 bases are TGTGCCAGCAGTGAAGGCAGGGGGGGACTTAGCACAGATACGCAGTATTTT.

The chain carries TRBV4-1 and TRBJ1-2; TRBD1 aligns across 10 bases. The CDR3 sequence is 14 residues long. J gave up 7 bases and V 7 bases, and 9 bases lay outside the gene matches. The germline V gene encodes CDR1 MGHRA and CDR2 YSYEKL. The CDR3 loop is CASTPRDRGSGYTF. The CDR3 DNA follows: TGCGCCAGCACCCCACGGGACAGGGGTAGTGGCTACACCTTC.

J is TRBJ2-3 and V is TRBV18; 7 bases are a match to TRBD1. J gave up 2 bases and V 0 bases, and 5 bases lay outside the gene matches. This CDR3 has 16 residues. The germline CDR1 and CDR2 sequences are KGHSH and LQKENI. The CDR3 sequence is CASSPPRQGTTDTQYF. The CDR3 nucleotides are TGTGCCAGCTCACCACCCCGACAGGGAACCACAGATACGCAGTATTTT. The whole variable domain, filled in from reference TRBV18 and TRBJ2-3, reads NAGVMQNPRHLVRRRGQEARLRCSPMKGHSHVYWYRQLPEEGLKFMVYLQKENIIDESGMPKERFSAEFPKEGPSILRIQQVVRGDSAAYFCASSPPRQGTTDTQYFGPGTRLTVL.

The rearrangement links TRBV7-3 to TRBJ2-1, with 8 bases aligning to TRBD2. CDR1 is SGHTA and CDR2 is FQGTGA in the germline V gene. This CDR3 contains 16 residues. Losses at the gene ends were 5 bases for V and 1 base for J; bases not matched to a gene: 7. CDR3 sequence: CASSPSSGGSYNEQFF. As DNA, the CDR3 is TGTGCCAGCAGCCCCAGCAGCGGGGGATCCTACAATGAGCAGTTCTTC.

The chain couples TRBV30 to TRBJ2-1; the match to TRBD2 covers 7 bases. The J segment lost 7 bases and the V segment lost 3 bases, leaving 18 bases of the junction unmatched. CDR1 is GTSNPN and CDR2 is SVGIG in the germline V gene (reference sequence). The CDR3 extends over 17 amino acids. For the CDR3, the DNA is TGTGCCTGGAGGCCTTGGGCGGGGGTAATAATAGTAAATGAGCAGTTCTTC. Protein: CAWRPWAGVIIVNEQFF.

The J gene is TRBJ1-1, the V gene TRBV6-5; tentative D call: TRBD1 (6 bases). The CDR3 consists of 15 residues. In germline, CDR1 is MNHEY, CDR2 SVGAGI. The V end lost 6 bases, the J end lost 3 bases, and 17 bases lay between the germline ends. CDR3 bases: TGTGCCAGCAGGAACCTCAGGGGAGGCGACACTGAAGCTTTCTTT. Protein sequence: CASRNLRGGDTEAFF.

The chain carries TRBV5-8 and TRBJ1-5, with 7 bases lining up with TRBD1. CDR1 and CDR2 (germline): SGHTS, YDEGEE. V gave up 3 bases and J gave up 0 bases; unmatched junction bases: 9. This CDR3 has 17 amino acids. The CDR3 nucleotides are TGTGCCAGCAGCTCGACAGGGAGGTTCGATAGCAATCAGCCCCAGCATTTT. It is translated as CASSSTGRFDSNQPQHF.

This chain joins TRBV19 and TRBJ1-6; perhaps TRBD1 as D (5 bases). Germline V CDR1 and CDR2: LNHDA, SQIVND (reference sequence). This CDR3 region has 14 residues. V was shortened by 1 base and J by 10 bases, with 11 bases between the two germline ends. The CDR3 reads CASSIVGGRSPLHF. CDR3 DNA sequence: TGTGCCAGTAGTATAGTCGGGGGTAGGTCACCCCTCCACTTT.